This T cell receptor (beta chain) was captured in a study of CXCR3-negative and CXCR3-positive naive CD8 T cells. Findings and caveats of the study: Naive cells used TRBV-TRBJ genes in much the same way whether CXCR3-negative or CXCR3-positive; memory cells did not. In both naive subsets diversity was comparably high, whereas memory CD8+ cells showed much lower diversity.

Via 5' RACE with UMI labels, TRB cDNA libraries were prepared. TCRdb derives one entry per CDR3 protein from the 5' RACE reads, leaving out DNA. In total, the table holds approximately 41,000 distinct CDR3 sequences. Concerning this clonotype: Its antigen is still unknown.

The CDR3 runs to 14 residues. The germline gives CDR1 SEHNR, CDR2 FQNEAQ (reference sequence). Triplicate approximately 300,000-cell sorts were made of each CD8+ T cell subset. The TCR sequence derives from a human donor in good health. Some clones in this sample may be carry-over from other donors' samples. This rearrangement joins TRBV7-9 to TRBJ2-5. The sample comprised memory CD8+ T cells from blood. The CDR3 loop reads CASSLVPQWETQYF.